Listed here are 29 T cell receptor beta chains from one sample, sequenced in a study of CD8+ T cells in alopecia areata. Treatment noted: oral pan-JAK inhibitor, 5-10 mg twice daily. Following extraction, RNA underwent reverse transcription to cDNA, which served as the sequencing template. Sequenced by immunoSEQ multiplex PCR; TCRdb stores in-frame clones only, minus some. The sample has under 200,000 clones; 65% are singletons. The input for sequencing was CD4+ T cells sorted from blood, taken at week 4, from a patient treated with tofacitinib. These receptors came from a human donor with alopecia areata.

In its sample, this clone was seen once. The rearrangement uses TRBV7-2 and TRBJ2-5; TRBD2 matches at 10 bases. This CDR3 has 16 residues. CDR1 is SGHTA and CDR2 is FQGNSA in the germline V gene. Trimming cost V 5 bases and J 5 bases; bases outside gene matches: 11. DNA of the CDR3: TGTGCCAGCAGCCACGGCGGACTAGCGGCCTCGGAGACCCAGTACTTC. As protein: CASSHGGLAASETQYF.

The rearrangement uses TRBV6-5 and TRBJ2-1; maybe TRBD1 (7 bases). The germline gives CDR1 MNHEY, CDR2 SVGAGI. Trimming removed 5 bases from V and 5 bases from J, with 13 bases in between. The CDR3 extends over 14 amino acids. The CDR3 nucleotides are TGTGCCAGCAGTCCGCAGGGGGGACACAATGAGCAGTTCTTC. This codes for CASSPQGGHNEQFF.

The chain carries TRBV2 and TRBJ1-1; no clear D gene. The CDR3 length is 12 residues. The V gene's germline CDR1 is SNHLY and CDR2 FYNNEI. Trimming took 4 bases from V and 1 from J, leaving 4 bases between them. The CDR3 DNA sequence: TGTGCCAGCAGTGTCCGGAACACTGAAGCTTTCTTT. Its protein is CASSVRNTEAFF.

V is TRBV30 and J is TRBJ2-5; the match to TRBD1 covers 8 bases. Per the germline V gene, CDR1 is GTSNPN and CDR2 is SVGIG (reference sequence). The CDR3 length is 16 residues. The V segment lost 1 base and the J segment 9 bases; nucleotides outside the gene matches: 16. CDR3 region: CAWSAFDRGNTFAQYF. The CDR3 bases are TGTGCCTGGAGTGCGTTCGACAGGGGCAATACGTTCGCCCAGTACTTC.

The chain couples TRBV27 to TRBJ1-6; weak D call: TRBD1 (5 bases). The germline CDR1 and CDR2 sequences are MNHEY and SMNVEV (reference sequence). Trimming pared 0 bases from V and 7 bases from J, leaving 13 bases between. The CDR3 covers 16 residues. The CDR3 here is CASSLSAVTANSPLHF. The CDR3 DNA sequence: TGTGCCAGCAGTTTATCGGCGGTGACAGCCAATTCACCCCTCCACTTT.

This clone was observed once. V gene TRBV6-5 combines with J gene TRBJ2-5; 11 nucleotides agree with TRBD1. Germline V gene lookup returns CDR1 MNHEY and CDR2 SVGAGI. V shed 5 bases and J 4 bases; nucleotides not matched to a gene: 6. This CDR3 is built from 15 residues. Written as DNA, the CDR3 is TGTGCCAGCAGTCACGGACAGGGGGCTAGAGAGACCCAGTACTTC. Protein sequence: CASSHGQGARETQYF.

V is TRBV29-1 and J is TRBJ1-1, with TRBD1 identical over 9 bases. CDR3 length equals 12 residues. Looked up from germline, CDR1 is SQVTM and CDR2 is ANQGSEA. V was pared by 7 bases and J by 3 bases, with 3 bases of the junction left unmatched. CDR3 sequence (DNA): TGCAGCGCGTGGACAGGGGACACTGAAGCTTTCTTT. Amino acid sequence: CSAWTGDTEAFF.

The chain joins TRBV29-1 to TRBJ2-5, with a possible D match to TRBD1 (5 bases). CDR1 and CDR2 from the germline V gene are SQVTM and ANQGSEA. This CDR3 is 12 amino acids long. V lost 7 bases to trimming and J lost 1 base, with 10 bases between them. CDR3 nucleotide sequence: TGCAGCGGCCAGGGCGCCCAAGAGACCCAGTACTTC. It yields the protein CSGQGAQETQYF.

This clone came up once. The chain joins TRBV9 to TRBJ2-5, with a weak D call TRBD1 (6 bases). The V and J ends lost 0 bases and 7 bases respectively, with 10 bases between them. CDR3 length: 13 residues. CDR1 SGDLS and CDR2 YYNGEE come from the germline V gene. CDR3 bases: TGTGCCAGCAGCGTAGAGGGACATATGACCCAGTACTTC. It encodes CASSVEGHMTQYF.

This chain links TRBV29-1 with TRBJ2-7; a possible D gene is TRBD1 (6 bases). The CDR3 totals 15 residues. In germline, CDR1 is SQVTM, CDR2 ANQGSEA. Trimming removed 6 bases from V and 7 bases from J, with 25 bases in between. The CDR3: CSVDREPGQGCEQYF. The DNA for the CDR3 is TGCAGCGTCGATCGAGAACCGGGACAAGGGTGTGAGCAGTACTTC.

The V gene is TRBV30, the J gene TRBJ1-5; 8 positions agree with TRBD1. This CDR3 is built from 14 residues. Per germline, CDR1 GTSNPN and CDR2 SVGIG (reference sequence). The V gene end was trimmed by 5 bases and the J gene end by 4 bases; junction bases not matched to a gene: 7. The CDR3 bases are TGTGCCTGGGACAGGGGTTCGGGGAATCAGCCCCAGCATTTT. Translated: CAWDRGSGNQPQHF.

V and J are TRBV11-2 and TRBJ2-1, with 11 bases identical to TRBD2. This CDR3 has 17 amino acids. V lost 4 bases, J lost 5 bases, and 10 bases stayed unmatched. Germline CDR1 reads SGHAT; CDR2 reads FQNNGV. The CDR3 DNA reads TGTGCCAGCAGCTACCGCCCGGCTAGCGGGGGGAACAATGAGCAGTTCTTC. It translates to CASSYRPASGGNNEQFF.

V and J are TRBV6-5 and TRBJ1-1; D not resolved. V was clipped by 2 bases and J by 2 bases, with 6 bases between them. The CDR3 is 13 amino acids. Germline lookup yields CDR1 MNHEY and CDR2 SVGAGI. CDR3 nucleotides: TGTGCCAGCAGTTACGAGAGAAACACTGAAGCTTTCTTT. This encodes CASSYERNTEAFF.

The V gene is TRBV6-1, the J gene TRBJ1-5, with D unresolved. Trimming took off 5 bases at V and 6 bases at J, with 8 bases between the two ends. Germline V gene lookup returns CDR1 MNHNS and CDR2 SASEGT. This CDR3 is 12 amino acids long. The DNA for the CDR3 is TGTGCCAGCAGTCCGGTGGGTCAGCCCCAGCATTTT. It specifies CASSPVGQPQHF.

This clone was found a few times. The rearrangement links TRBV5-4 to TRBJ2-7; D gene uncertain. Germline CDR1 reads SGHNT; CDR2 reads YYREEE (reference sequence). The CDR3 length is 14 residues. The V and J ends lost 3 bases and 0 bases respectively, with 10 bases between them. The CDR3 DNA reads TGTGCCAGCAGCTCGGAAGACAACTCCTACGAGCAGTACTTC. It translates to CASSSEDNSYEQYF.

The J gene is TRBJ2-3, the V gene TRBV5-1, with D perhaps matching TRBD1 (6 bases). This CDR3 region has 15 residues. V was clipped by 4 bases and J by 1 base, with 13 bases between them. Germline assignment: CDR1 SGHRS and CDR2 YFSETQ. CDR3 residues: CASSLVGAGTDTQYF. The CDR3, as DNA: TGCGCCAGCAGCCTGGTGGGGGCGGGCACAGATACGCAGTATTTT.

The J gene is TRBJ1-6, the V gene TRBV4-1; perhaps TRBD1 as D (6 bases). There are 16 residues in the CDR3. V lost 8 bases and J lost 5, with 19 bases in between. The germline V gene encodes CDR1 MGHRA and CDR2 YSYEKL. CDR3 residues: CASSLWPGQDNSPLHF. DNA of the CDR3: TGCGCCAGCTCCCTCTGGCCGGGACAAGATAATTCACCCCTCCACTTT.

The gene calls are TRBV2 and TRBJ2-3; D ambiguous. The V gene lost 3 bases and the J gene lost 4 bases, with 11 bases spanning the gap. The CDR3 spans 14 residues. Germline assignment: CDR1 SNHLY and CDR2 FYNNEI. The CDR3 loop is CASSEGSYADTQYF. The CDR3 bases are TGTGCCAGCAGTGAGGGGTCTTACGCAGATACGCAGTATTTT. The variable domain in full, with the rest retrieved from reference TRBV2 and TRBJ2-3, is EPEVTQTPSHQVTQMGQEVILRCVPISNHLYFYWYRQILGQKVEFLVSFYNNEISEKSEIFDDQFSVERPDGSNFTLKIRSTKLEDSAMYFCASSEGSYADTQYFGPGTRLTVL.

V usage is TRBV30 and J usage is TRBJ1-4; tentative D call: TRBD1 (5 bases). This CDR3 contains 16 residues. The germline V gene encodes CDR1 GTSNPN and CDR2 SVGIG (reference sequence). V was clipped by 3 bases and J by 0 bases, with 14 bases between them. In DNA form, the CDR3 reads TGTGCCTGGAGCGTCGGGACTTTGACAACTAATGAAAAACTGTTTTTT. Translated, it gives CAWSVGTLTTNEKLFF.

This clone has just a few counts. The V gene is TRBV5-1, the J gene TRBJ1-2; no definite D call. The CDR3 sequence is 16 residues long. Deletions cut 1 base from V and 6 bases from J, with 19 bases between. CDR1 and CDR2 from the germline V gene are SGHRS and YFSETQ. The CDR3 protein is CASSLPLTQSQDGYTF. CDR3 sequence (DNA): TGCGCCAGCAGCTTGCCCCTGACCCAAAGTCAGGATGGCTACACCTTC.

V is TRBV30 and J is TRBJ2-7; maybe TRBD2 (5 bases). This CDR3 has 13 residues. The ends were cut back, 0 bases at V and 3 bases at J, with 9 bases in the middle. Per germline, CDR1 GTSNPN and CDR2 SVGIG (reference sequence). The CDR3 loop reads CAWSVGVRYEQYF. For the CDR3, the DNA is TGTGCCTGGAGTGTCGGGGTGCGCTACGAGCAGTACTTC.

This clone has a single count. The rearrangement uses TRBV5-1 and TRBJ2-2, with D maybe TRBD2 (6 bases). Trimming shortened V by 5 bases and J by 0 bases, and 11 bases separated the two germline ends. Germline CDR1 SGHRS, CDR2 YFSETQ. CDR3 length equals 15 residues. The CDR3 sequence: CASRGGAANTGELFF. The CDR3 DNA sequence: TGCGCCAGCAGAGGAGGGGCCGCGAACACCGGGGAGCTGTTTTTT.

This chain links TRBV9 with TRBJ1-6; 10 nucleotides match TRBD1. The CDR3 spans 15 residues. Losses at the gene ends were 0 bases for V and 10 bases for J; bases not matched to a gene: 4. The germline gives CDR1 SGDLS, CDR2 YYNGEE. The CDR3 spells CASSVAGTGASPLHF. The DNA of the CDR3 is TGTGCCAGCAGCGTAGCCGGGACAGGGGCATCACCCCTCCACTTT.

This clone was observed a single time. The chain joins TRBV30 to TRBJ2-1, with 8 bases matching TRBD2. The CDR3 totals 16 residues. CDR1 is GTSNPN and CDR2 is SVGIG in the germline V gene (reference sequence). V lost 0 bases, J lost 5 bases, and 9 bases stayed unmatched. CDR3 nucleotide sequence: TGTGCCTGGAGTGTACGGCGGGGGGCGATAAACAATGAGCAGTTCTTC. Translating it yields CAWSVRRGAINNEQFF.

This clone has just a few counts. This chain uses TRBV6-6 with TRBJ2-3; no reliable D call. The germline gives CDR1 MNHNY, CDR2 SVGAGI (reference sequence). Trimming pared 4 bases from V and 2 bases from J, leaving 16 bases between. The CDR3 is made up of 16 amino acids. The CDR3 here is CASSLRRGPSTDTQYF. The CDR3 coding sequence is TGTGCCAGCAGTTTGCGCAGAGGTCCCTCCACAGATACGCAGTATTTT.

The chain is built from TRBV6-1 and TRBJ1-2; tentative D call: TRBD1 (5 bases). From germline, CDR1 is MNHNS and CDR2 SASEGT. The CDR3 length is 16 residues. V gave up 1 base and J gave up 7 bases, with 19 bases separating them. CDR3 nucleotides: TGTGCCAGCAGTGAAGTTTTTACAGGACCGTCGGGTGGCTACACCTTC. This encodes CASSEVFTGPSGGYTF.

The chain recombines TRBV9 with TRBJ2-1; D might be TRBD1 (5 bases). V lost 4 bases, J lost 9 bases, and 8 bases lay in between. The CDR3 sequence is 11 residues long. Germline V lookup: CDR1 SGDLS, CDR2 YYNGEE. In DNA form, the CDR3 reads TGTGCCAGCAGCTCTAGGGGTGAGCAGTTCTTC. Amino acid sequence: CASSSRGEQFF.

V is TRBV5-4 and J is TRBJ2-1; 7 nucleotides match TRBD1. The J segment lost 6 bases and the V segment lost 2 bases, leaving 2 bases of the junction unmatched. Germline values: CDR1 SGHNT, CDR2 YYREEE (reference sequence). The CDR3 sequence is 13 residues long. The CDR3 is CASSLGQANEQFF. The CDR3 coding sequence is TGTGCCAGCAGCTTAGGACAGGCCAATGAGCAGTTCTTC.

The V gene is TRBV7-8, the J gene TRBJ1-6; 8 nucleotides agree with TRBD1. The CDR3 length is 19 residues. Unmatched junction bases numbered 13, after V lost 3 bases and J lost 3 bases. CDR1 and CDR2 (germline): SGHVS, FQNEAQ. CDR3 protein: CASSLLMLSGTGYNSPLHF. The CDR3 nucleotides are TGTGCCAGCAGCTTGTTGATGTTGTCCGGGACAGGCTATAATTCACCCCTCCACTTT.